This T cell receptor (beta chain) was found in a study of response to subunit inactivated influenza vaccine. V lost 2 bases, J lost 8 bases, and 7 bases lay in between. The germline gives CDR1 DFQATT, CDR2 SNEGSKA (reference sequence). CDR3 length equals 11 residues. TCRdb reprocessed the RT-PCR reads via MiXCR and lists one record per CDR3 protein. The table shows about 500,000 distinct CDR3 sequences, with approximately 16% occurring only once. This clonotype has ten or more counts. Its antigen remains unidentified. General study findings and limits: The study's authors posited that every seasonal influenza vaccination enlists few new T cells.

This chain connects TRBV20-1 to TRBJ2-4; D is unclear. The TCR was taken from a man aged 50 to 75 who received an inactivated influenza vaccine. The sample in question was CD4+ T cells sorted from PBMCs, obtained around 25 months after vaccination. The DNA of the CDR3 is TGCAGTGCTAGACTTTTAGACATTCAGTACTTC. It encodes CSARLLDIQYF.